The present TCR beta chain was sequenced within a study of PD-1 blockade in classical Hodgkin lymphoma. Using immunoSEQ multiplex PCR, the repertoire was profiled, and TCRdb retains in-frame clones only, with some absent. The sample carries about 46,000 clones, about 75% recorded once. Specified time point: cycle 4 day 1 (C4D1), after less than seven weeks of nivolumab. Brentuximab vedotin exposure varied, and every patient relapsed after autologous stem cell transplantation. The CDR3 covers 17 residues. V was shortened by 2 bases and J by 8 bases, with 24 bases between the two germline ends. CDR1 is SNHLY and CDR2 is FYNNEI in the germline V gene.

Sequencing used peripheral blood mononuclear cells (PBMCs), obtained before the fourth cycle of nivolumab. The V gene is TRBV2, the J gene TRBJ1-2, with D tentatively TRBD1 (6 bases). The receptor was isolated from a human donor with classical Hodgkin lymphoma. The CDR3 region has the DNA TGTGCCAGCAGTGAAACCATTGGGGGCTCGGGGCTACGGGGCTACACCTTC. This encodes CASSETIGGSGLRGYTF.